This T cell receptor (beta chain) was sequenced in a study of blood T cell repertoires in COVID-19. In the study overall: T cells, B-cell-depleted T cells, or PBMCs provided the cDNA or gDNA that served as material.

Source study methods: By means of reference gene primer amplification, nucleated cell counts were estimated. Only in-frame clones appear in the TCRdb table, and some are missing; sequencing was by immunoSEQ multiplex PCR. V and J calls and clone size are as listed in that table; D and trimming were resolved from the DNA. The sample lists about 42,000 clones, about 89% occurring once. The CDR3 covers 15 residues. Trimming removed 3 bases from V and 4 bases from J; junction bases left unmatched: 9. Germline V CDR1 and CDR2: DFQATT, SNEGSKA (reference sequence). V gene TRBV20-1 combines with J gene TRBJ1-5; 7 bases are a match to TRBD1. The source of this sequence is a human donor in a cohort sampled during active COVID-19. Sequencing input: peripheral blood. The CDR3 here is CSASRWDRGNQPQHF. Here the CDR3 DNA reads TGCAGTGCTAGTCGATGGGACAGAGGTAATCAGCCCCAGCATTTT.